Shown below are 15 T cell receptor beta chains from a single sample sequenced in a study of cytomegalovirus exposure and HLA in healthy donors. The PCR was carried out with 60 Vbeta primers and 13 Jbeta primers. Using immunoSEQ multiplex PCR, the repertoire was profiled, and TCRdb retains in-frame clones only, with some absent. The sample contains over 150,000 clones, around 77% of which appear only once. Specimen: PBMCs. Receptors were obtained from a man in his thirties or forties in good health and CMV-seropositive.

The CDR3 loop is CASSVGETGNTIYF. CDR3 nucleotides: TGTGCCAGTAGTGTGGGAGAGACTGGAAACACCATATATTTT. The chain uses TRBV19 and TRBJ1-3; unclear D gene. The V end was cut by 5 bases, the J end by 2 bases, with 10 bases between. The CDR3 length is 14 residues. The germline V gene encodes CDR1 LNHDA and CDR2 SQIVND (reference sequence).

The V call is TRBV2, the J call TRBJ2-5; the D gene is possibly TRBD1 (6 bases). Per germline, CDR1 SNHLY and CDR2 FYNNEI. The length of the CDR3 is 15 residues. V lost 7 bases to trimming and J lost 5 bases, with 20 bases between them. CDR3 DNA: TGTGCCAGCATGTCGACAGGACTCTTCGGGGAGACCCAGTACTTC. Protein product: CASMSTGLFGETQYF. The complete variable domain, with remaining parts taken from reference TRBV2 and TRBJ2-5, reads EPEVTQTPSHQVTQMGQEVILRCVPISNHLYFYWYRQILGQKVEFLVSFYNNEISEKSEIFDDQFSVERPDGSNFTLKIRSTKLEDSAMYFCASMSTGLFGETQYFGPGTRLLVL.

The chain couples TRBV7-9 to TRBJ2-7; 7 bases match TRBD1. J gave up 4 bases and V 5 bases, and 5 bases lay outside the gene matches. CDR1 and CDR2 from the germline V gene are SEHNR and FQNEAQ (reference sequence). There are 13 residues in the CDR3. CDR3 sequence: CASSNRGFYEQYF. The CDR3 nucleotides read TGTGCCAGCAGCAACAGGGGTTTTTACGAGCAGTACTTC. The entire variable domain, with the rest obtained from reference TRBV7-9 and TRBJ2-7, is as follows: DTGVSQNPRHKITKRGQNVTFRCDPISEHNRLYWYRQTLGQGPEFLTYFQNEAQLEKSRLLSDRFSAERPKGSFSTLEIQRTEQGDSAMYLCASSNRGFYEQYFGPGTRLTVT.

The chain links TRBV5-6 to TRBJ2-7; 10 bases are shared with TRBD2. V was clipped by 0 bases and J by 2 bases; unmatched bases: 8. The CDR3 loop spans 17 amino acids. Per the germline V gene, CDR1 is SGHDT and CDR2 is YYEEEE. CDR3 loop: CASSLVGGLAGAYEQYF. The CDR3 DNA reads TGTGCCAGCAGCTTGGTAGGCGGGCTAGCGGGGGCCTACGAGCAGTACTTC.

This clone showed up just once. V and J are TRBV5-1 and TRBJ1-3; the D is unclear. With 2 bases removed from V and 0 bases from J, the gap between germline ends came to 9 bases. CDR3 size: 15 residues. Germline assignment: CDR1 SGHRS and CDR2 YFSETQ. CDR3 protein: CASSFDKSSGNTIYF. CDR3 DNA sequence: TGCGCCAGCAGCTTCGACAAGAGCTCTGGAAACACCATATATTTT.

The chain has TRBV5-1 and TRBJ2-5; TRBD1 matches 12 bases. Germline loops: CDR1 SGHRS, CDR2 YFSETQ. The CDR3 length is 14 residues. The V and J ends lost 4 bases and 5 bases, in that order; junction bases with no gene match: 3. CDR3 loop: CASSRDRGLETQYF. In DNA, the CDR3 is TGCGCCAGCAGCCGGGACAGGGGGCTCGAGACCCAGTACTTC.

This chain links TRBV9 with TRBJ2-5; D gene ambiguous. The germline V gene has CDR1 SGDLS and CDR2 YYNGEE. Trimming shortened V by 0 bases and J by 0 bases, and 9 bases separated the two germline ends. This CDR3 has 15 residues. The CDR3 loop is CASSVESQYQETQYF. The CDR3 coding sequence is TGTGCCAGCAGCGTAGAATCGCAGTACCAAGAGACCCAGTACTTC.

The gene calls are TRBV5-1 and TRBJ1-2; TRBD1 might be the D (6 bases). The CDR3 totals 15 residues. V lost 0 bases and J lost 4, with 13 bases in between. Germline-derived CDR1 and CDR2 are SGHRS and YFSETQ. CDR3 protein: CASSLAAGDGYGYTF. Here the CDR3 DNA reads TGCGCCAGCAGCTTGGCGGCAGGGGATGGCTATGGCTACACCTTC.

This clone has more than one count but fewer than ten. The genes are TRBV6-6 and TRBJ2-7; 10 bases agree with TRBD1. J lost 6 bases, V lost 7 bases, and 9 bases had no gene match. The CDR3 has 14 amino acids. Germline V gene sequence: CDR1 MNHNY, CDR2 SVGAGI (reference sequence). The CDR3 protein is CASTPRDRGAEQYF. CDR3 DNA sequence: TGTGCCAGCACCCCCCGGGACAGGGGAGCCGAGCAGTACTTC.

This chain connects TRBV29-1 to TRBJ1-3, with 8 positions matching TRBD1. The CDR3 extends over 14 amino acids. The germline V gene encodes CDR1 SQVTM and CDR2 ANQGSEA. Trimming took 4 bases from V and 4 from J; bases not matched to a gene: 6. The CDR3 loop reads CSVGSGGTGNTIYF. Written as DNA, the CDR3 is TGCAGCGTTGGCTCAGGGGGCACCGGAAACACCATATATTTT.

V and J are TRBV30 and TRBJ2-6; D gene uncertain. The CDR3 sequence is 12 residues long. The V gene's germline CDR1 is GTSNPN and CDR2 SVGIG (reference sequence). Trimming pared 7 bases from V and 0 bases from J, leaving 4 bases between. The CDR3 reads CASSSGANVLTF. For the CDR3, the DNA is TGTGCCTCCAGCTCTGGGGCCAACGTCCTGACTTTC.

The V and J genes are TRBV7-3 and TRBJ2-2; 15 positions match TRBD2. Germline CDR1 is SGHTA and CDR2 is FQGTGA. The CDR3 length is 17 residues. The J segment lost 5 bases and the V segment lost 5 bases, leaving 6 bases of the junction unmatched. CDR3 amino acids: CASSPGLAGGSTGELFF. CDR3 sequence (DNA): TGTGCCAGCAGCCCGGGACTAGCGGGGGGATCTACCGGGGAGCTGTTTTTT.

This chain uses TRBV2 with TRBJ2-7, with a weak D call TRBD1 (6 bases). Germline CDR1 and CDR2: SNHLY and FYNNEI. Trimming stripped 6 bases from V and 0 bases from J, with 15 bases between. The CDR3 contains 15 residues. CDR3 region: CASRADRSPSYEQYF. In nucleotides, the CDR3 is TGTGCCAGCAGGGCTGACAGGTCGCCCTCCTACGAGCAGTACTTC.

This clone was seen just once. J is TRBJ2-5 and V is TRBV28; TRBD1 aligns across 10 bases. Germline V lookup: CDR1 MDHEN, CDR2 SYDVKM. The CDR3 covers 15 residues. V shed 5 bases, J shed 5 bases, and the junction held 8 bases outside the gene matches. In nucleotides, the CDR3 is TGTGCCAGCAGTGCGACAGGGGGCAGATGGGAGACCCAGTACTTC. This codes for CASSATGGRWETQYF.

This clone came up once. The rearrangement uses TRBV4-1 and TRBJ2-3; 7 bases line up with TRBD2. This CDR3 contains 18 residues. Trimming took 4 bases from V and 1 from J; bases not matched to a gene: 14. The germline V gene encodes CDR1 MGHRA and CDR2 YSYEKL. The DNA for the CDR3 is TGCGCCAGCAGCCCCTTGGGGAAAAGCGGGGCACGCACAGATACGCAGTATTTT. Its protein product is CASSPLGKSGARTDTQYF.